This T cell receptor beta chain was obtained from a study of T cells in Graves' hyperthyroidism and ophthalmopathy. The V gene's germline CDR1 is MNHNS and CDR2 SASEGT. The CDR3 has 14 amino acids. The V gene lost 1 base and the J gene lost 7 bases, with 10 bases spanning the gap. As regards this clonotype: With a much larger clone just one base away, this may be a read error.

Graves' hyperthyroidism was deemed stable given no ophthalmopathy progression within 18 months. The study left out patients who had uncontrolled infection, other autoimmune disease, pregnancy or lactation. Diagnosis relied on clinical symptoms, serum thyroxine and TRAb, thyroid ultrasound and orbital computed tomography. Regions amplified from RNA transcripts were the TCR beta CDR3 regions. The HTBI primer set drove a first-round RT-PCR of the TCR CDR3. MiXCR was run by TCRdb on the multiplex PCR reads, yielding one entry per CDR3 protein. This table has just over 550,000 distinct CDR3 sequences, 46% appearing once.

Specimen: peripheral blood or thyroid tissue (not recorded which). This clonotype was obtained from a young woman with Graves' hyperthyroidism. The chain couples TRBV6-1 to TRBJ1-4; D gene ambiguous. The CDR3 loop is CASSEGGPAEKLFF. CDR3 sequence (DNA): TGTGCCAGCAGTGAAGGAGGGCCAGCTGAAAAACTGTTTTTT.